This TCR beta chain came from a study of response to subunit inactivated influenza vaccine. This CDR3 is built from 14 residues. The germline gives CDR1 SNHLY, CDR2 FYNNEI. Losses at the gene ends were 10 bases for V and 4 bases for J; bases not matched to a gene: 10. Each CDR3 protein gets one entry after TCRdb re-called the RT-PCR reads with MiXCR. The sample includes approximately 500,000 distinct CDR3 sequences, roughly 23% of them seen just once. The same sample was also used in a study of T cells expressing NK-cell markers. That source notes: The cDNA for TCR beta came from 5'RACE template switching with UMIs.

The material was CD4+ T cells sorted from PBMCs, obtained about 11 days after vaccination. V and J are TRBV2 and TRBJ2-5, with TRBD1 identical over 9 bases. This clonotype was sampled from a man aged 50-60 years who received an inactivated influenza vaccine. CDR3 nucleotide sequence: TGTGCCACCGAACCAGGACAGGGGACAGAGACCCAGTACTTC. Protein product: CATEPGQGTETQYF. Looking up the rest from reference TRBV2 and TRBJ2-5 gives the full variable domain: EPEVTQTPSHQVTQMGQEVILRCVPISNHLYFYWYRQILGQKVEFLVSFYNNEISEKSEIFDDQFSVERPDGSNFTLKIRSTKLEDSAMYFCATEPGQGTETQYFGPGTRLLVL.